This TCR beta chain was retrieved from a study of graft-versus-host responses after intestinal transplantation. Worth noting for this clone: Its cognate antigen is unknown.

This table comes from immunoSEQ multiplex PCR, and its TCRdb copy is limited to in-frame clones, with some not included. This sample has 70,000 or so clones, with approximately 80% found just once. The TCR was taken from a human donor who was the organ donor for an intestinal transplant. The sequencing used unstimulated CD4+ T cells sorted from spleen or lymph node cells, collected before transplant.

The CDR3 DNA reads TGTGCCAGCATGATAGCGGGGGGCACCGGGGAGCTGTTTTTT. Translating it yields CASMIAGGTGELFF. This chain links TRBV6-5 with TRBJ2-2, with 10 bases that match TRBD2. V was clipped by 7 bases and J by 4 bases; unmatched bases: 3. In germline, CDR1 is MNHEY, CDR2 SVGAGI. The CDR3 runs 14 residues.